Below, 25 T cell receptor beta chains from the same sample are listed, as sequenced in a study of cytomegalovirus exposure and HLA in healthy donors. Both 60 Vbeta primers and 13 Jbeta primers went into the PCR. Repertoires were generated with immunoSEQ multiplex PCR, while TCRdb's copy carries only in-frame clones and drops some. The sample consists of around 170,000 clones, approximately 80% of them appearing once. The sample was PBMCs. The receptors come from a woman aged 40 to 49 in good health and CMV-seropositive.

The chain recombines TRBV2 with TRBJ1-2, with D uncertain. The germline gives CDR1 SNHLY, CDR2 FYNNEI. The CDR3 has 14 amino acids. Trimming stripped 8 bases from V and 2 bases from J, with 15 bases between. The CDR3 here is CASRRVGGNYGYTF. In DNA, the CDR3 is TGTGCCAGCCGGAGGGTGGGCGGGAACTATGGCTACACCTTC.

V gene TRBV11-2 combines with J gene TRBJ2-1; 10 nucleotides align to TRBD1. The ends lost 5 bases at V and 9 bases at J; junction bases unmatched: 10. In germline, CDR1 is SGHAT, CDR2 FQNNGV. The CDR3 length is 15 residues. As DNA, the CDR3 is TGTGCCAGCAGCCCCCAGGGACAGGGGAGAAGTGAGCAGTTCTTC. Amino acid sequence: CASSPQGQGRSEQFF. Full variable domain (rest looked up from reference TRBV11-2 and TRBJ2-1): EAGVAQSPRYKIIEKRQSVAFWCNPISGHATLYWYQQILGQGPKLLIQFQNNGVVDDSQLPKDRFSAERLKGVDSTLKIQPAKLEDSAVYLCASSPQGQGRSEQFFGPGTRLTVL.

This clone was seen a handful of times. This chain joins TRBV28 and TRBJ2-2; D remains unclear. Germline V CDR1 and CDR2: MDHEN, SYDVKM. The CDR3 spans 14 residues. The ends were cut back, 2 bases at V and 1 base at J, with 5 bases in the middle. The CDR3 protein is CASSLAWNTGELFF. The CDR3 region has the DNA TGTGCCAGCAGTTTAGCGTGGAACACCGGGGAGCTGTTTTTT.

This chain links TRBV9 with TRBJ2-5, with 7 bases identical to TRBD1. With 1 base clipped from V and 5 bases from J, the junction kept 5 bases outside the gene matches. Germline V gene sequence: CDR1 SGDLS, CDR2 YYNGEE. The CDR3 consists of 14 residues. The CDR3 reads CASSVRGLEETQYF. For the CDR3, the DNA is TGTGCCAGCAGCGTAAGGGGGCTCGAGGAGACCCAGTACTTC.

The chain couples TRBV5-1 to TRBJ2-3; 9 bases line up with TRBD2. With 0 bases clipped from V and 3 bases from J, the junction kept 5 bases outside the gene matches. Germline CDR1 and CDR2: SGHRS and YFSETQ. The CDR3 spans 16 residues. As DNA, the CDR3 is TGCGCCAGCAGCTTGGGACTGCGGGGGGGAACAGATACGCAGTATTTT. Amino acids: CASSLGLRGGTDTQYF.

This clone was detected only a few times. This rearrangement joins TRBV5-1 to TRBJ2-7; TRBD1 might be the D (6 bases). Per the germline V gene, CDR1 is SGHRS and CDR2 is YFSETQ. The germline V and J ends were trimmed by 0 bases and 6 bases, with 16 bases remaining between them. This CDR3 contains 15 residues. In DNA form, the CDR3 reads TGCGCCAGCAGCTTGGATCCAGGGGCCTTTGGCGAGCAGTACTTC. Translating it yields CASSLDPGAFGEQYF.

This CDR3 reads CASRTGTVYEQYF. As DNA, the CDR3 is TGTGCCAGCAGGACGGGGACAGTCTACGAGCAGTACTTC. This chain links TRBV6-5 with TRBJ2-7; 7 bases align to TRBD1. Germline V lookup: CDR1 MNHEY, CDR2 SVGAGI. With V trimmed by 6 bases and J by 3 bases, 5 bases remained unmatched. The length of the CDR3 is 13 residues.

The chain employs TRBV18 and TRBJ2-1; D perhaps matches TRBD1 (5 bases). Per germline, CDR1 KGHSH and CDR2 LQKENI. The CDR3 totals 15 residues. V lost 3 bases, J lost 4 bases, and 13 bases lay in between. The CDR3 sequence is CASSPAGMSYNEQFF. CDR3 sequence (DNA): TGTGCCAGCTCACCGGCAGGGATGTCGTACAATGAGCAGTTCTTC.

The chain couples TRBV30 to TRBJ1-2; TRBD1 agrees at 7 bases. Germline V gene sequence: CDR1 GTSNPN, CDR2 SVGIG (reference sequence). J lost 8 bases, V lost 1 base, and 4 bases had no gene match. The length of the CDR3 is 12 residues. The CDR3: CAWSAGQTGYTF. CDR3 nucleotides: TGTGCCTGGAGTGCGGGACAGACCGGCTACACCTTC. The whole variable domain, remainder taken from reference TRBV30 and TRBJ1-2, is SQTIHQWPATLVQPVGSPLSLECTVEGTSNPNLYWYRQAAGRGLQLLFYSVGIGQISSEVPQNLSASRPQDRQFILSSKKLLLSDSGFYLCAWSAGQTGYTFGSGTRLTVV.

V usage is TRBV5-1 and J usage is TRBJ1-2; 10 bases match TRBD1. This CDR3 has 15 amino acids. Germline lookup yields CDR1 SGHRS and CDR2 YFSETQ. J was trimmed by 8 bases and V by 0 bases; bases with no gene match: 7. The CDR3 loop is CASSLALGQGFGYTF. The CDR3 nucleotides are TGCGCCAGCAGCTTGGCGCTGGGACAGGGGTTCGGCTACACCTTC.

This clone was recorded a few times. The chain carries TRBV5-4 and TRBJ2-3, with TRBD2 identical over 12 bases. This CDR3 region has 15 residues. Looked up from germline, CDR1 is SGHNT and CDR2 is YYREEE (reference sequence). V was pared by 0 bases and J by 13 bases, with 9 bases of the junction left unmatched. CDR3 residues: CASSLGATSGGNKYF. The CDR3 DNA is TGTGCCAGCAGCTTGGGGGCGACTAGCGGGGGCAATAAGTATTTT.

This clone appeared many times. The J gene is TRBJ2-4, the V gene TRBV11-2, with TRBD1 matching over 7 bases. The junction had 10 bases not matched to a gene; V was cut back by 1 base and J by 7 bases. The CDR3 extends over 16 amino acids. Germline CDR1 and CDR2: SGHAT and FQNNGV. The DNA of the CDR3 is TGTGCCAGCAGCTTAGGGACAGGAGACTTCTCTAACATTCAGTACTTC. It is translated as CASSLGTGDFSNIQYF.

The gene calls are TRBV19 and TRBJ1-1, with D possibly being TRBD1 (5 bases). The germline V gene has CDR1 LNHDA and CDR2 SQIVND (reference sequence). Between the trimmed V and J ends, which lost 6 bases and 1 base, there was a span of 15 bases. This CDR3 comprises 15 residues. The CDR3 is CASRGLWFGNTEAFF. DNA for the CDR3: TGTGCCAGTAGGGGACTTTGGTTCGGGAACACTGAAGCTTTCTTT.

With regard to this clone: Other DNA sequences in this specimen translate into the identical CDR3. The chain carries TRBV6-5 and TRBJ1-2, with TRBD1 as a possible D gene (6 bases). There are 13 residues in the CDR3. Trimming cost V 0 bases and J 4 bases, with 6 bases left between them. Germline loops: CDR1 MNHEY, CDR2 SVGAGI. For the CDR3, the DNA is TGTGCCAGCAGTTACTCGACAGGCTATGGCTACACCTTC. Its translation: CASSYSTGYGYTF.

Only a few counts were recorded for this clone. Here the CDR3 DNA reads TGTGCCACCAGCAGCCGACTAGCGGGGGGTGCAGATACGCAGTATTTT. Its protein product is CATSSRLAGGADTQYF. The J gene is TRBJ2-3, the V gene TRBV15; 13 bases agree with TRBD2. CDR1 is LNHNV and CDR2 is YYDKDF in the germline V gene (reference sequence). This CDR3 comprises 16 residues. V shed 3 bases, J shed 4 bases, and the junction held 4 bases outside the gene matches.

J is TRBJ1-2 and V is TRBV4-1; D unresolved. Germline CDR1 is MGHRA and CDR2 is YSYEKL. The V end was cut by 1 base, the J end by 8 bases, with 14 bases between. The CDR3 is 14 residues long. The CDR3 nucleotides read TGCGCCAGCAGCCAAGTGGGCCGCGACCGCGGCTACACCTTC. Translated: CASSQVGRDRGYTF.

The CDR3 reads CASSPLLVDNEQFF. The DNA for the CDR3 is TGTGCCAGCAGCCCCCTATTGGTGGACAATGAGCAGTTCTTC. V is TRBV5-4 and J is TRBJ2-1; D remains unclear. Deletions cut 4 bases from V and 5 bases from J, with 13 bases between. This CDR3 is 14 amino acids long. Germline values: CDR1 SGHNT, CDR2 YYREEE (reference sequence).

The rearrangement links TRBV5-1 to TRBJ2-5, with 9 bases matching TRBD2. The CDR3 runs 15 residues. Germline values: CDR1 SGHRS, CDR2 YFSETQ. The ends lost 4 bases at V and 5 bases at J; junction bases unmatched: 9. The CDR3 DNA sequence: TGCGCCAGCAGCCCTGGAGGGACTAGCTTGGAGACCCAGTACTTC. It encodes CASSPGGTSLETQYF.

CDR3 coding DNA: TGTGCCAGCAGCCAAGGACAGGGTGCAAAACTGTTTTTT. Its translation is CASSQGQGAKLFF. The rearrangement links TRBV4-2 to TRBJ1-4; 7 bases align to TRBD1. This CDR3 is 13 amino acids long. Germline V gene lookup returns CDR1 LGHNA and CDR2 YNFKEQ. V dropped 1 base and J dropped 10; count of bases not matched to a gene: 3.

This clone appeared once. V gene TRBV28 combines with J gene TRBJ1-5, with 10 nucleotides matching TRBD1. The V segment lost 5 bases and the J segment 3 bases; nucleotides outside the gene matches: 13. In germline, CDR1 is MDHEN, CDR2 SYDVKM. This CDR3 comprises 18 residues. CDR3 residues: CASSIRQGAATLNQPQHF. CDR3 nucleotides: TGTGCCAGCAGTATTCGACAGGGGGCTGCCACTCTCAATCAGCCCCAGCATTTT.

The V call is TRBV30, the J call TRBJ1-2; D not resolved. V lost 3 bases to trimming and J lost 8 bases, with 7 bases between them. The CDR3 spans 10 residues. Germline loops: CDR1 GTSNPN, CDR2 SVGIG (reference sequence). CDR3 coding DNA: TGTGCCTGGAGGGAGGGCGGCTACACCTTC. This translates into CAWREGGYTF.

The genes are TRBV2 and TRBJ1-6; 7 bases are a match to TRBD1. Germline V gene data show CDR1 as SNHLY and CDR2 as FYNNEI. There are 16 residues in the CDR3. V was pared by 5 bases and J by 11 bases, with 15 bases of the junction left unmatched. The CDR3 DNA sequence: TGTGCCAGCAGTTACAACAGGGGCAATGGGGGTACACCCCTCCACTTT. It yields the protein CASSYNRGNGGTPLHF.

This clone was found a few times. The chain has TRBV5-6 and TRBJ2-2, with D perhaps matching TRBD1 (6 bases). V dropped 4 bases and J dropped 6 bases, with 10 bases sitting between them. The CDR3 totals 13 residues. In germline, CDR1 is SGHDT, CDR2 YYEEEE. CDR3 sequence: CASSLTGPGELFF. As DNA, the CDR3 is TGTGCCAGCAGCCTAACAGGGCCCGGGGAGCTGTTTTTT.

The chain employs TRBV10-3 and TRBJ2-7; 7 bases are shared with TRBD1. The CDR3 contains 14 residues. V lost 10 bases, J lost 4 bases, and 13 bases stayed unmatched. Germline V CDR1 and CDR2: ENHRY, SYGVKD. CDR3 sequence (DNA): TGTGCCAGCGGCCCCGGGACAGCGCCTTACGAGCAGTACTTC. Its translation is CASGPGTAPYEQYF.

The rearrangement uses TRBV28 and TRBJ2-6; D might be TRBD2 (6 bases). Germline V gene data show CDR1 as MDHEN and CDR2 as SYDVKM. With 3 bases removed from V and 0 bases from J, the gap between germline ends came to 9 bases. The length of the CDR3 is 16 residues. CDR3 in DNA: TGTGCCAGCAGTTTGGGGAGGTCCTCTGGGGCCAACGTCCTGACTTTC. Residues: CASSLGRSSGANVLTF.